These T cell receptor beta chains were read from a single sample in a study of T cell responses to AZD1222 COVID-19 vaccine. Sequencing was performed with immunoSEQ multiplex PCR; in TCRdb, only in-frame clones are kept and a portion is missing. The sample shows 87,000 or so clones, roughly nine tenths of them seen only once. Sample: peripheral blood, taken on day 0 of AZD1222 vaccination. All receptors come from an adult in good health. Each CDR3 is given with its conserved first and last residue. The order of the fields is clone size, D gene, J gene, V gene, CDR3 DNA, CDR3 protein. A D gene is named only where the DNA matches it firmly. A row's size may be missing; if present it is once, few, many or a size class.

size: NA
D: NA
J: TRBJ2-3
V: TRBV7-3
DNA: TGTGCCAGCAGCTTAATTGGTAATACGCAGTATTTT
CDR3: CASSLIGNTQYF

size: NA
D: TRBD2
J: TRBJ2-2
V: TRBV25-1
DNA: TGTGCCAGCAGTGATTGGCGGGAGTACACCGGGGAGCTGTTTTTT
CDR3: CASSDWREYTGELFF

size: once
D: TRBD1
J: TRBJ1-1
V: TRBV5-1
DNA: TGCGCCAGCAGCTTGGGACAGGGGGAGGGAGAAGCTTTCTTT
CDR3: CASSLGQGEGEAFF

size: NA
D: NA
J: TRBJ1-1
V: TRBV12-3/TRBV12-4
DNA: TGTGCCAGCGGCAGATCGAACACTGAAGCTTTCTTT
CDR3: CASGRSNTEAFF

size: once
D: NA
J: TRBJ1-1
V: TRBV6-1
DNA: TGTGCCAGCAGTGAAGCCAGGTATACAACGGAAGCTTTCTTT
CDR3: CASSEARYTTEAFF

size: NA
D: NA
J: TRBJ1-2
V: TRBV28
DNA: TGTGCCAGCAGTTTTTTATTATCAGGGAACGTACTATGGGATGGCTACACCTTC
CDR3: CASSFLLSGNVLWDGYTF

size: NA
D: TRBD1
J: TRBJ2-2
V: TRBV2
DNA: TGTGCCAGCCGGAGGGACAGGGGGAACGGGGAGCTGTTTTTT
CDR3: CASRRDRGNGELFF

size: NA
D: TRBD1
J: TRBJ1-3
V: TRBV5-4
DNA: TGTGCCAGCAGGTTGGGACAGGGTGACGGAAACACCATATATTTT
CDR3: CASRLGQGDGNTIYF

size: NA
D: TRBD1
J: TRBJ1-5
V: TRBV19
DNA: TGTGCCAGTAGGGGAAGGACAGGGGGCAATCAGCCCCAGCATTTT
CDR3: CASRGRTGGNQPQHF

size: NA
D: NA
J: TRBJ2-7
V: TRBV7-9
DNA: TGTGCCAGCAGCTCGTCGCTAGCGCCAGTCCACGAGCAGTACTTC
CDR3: CASSSSLAPVHEQYF

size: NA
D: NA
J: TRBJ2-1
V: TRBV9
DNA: TGTGCCAGCAGCGCCGCCGGCAATGAGCAGTTCTTC
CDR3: CASSAAGNEQFF

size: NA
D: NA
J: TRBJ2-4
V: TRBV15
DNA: TGTGCCACCAGCAGAGATCGTGCAATCGACATTCAGTACTTC
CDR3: CATSRDRAIDIQYF

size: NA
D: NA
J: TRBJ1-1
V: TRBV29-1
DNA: TGCAGCGTTGAAGAGCGCGAGAACACTGAAGCTTTCTTT
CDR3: CSVEERENTEAFF

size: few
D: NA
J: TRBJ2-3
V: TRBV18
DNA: TGTGCCAGCTCACCCCCCTCGGGGGATACGCAGTATTTT
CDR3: CASSPPSGDTQYF

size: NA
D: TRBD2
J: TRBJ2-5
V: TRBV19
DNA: TGTGCCAGTAGTTTCGGACTAGCTACGGGGTTGCAAGAGACCCAGTACTTC
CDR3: CASSFGLATGLQETQYF

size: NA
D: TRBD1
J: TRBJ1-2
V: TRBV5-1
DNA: TGCGCCAGCAGCCAAACGACGGGACAGGGGACGCCCTCCTTC
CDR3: CASSQTTGQGTPSF

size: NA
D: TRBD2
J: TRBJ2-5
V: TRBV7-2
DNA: TGTGCCAGCAGCTACCGGGGGGGCGGTGAGACCCAGTACTTC
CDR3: CASSYRGGGETQYF

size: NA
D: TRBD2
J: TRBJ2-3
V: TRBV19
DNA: TGTGCCAGTAGTATCTGGCGGGGGGCCCCAGATACGCAGTATTTT
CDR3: CASSIWRGAPDTQYF

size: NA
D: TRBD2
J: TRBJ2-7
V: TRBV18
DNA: TGTGCCAGCTCCCCGGGACTAGCGGTGAACGAGCAGTACTTC
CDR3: CASSPGLAVNEQYF

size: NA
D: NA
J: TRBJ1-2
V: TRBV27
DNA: TGTGCCAGCAGGGACGGTTCCTATGGCTACACCTTC
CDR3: CASRDGSYGYTF

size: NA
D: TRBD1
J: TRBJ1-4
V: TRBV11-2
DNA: TGTGCCAGCAGCTTAGACACAGGGGTGAATGAAAAACTGTTTTTT
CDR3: CASSLDTGVNEKLFF